This T cell receptor beta chain is drawn from a study of OX40 agonist ivuxolimab in advanced cancers. About the study: Aged roughly 23 to 90 with a mean of approximately 57 years, they were more than 80% male.

The repertoire was sequenced with immunoSEQ multiplex PCR; TCRdb's copy has only in-frame clones and lacks some. The data show around 63,000 clones, around 89% seen once. The CDR3 contains 11 residues. The V gene lost 6 bases and the J gene lost 7 bases, with 10 bases spanning the gap. Germline lookup yields CDR1 MNHNY and CDR2 SVGAGI (reference sequence). The starting material was CD4+ or CD8+ T cells sorted from blood, obtained in a trial of the OX40 agonist ivuxolimab. The chain employs TRBV6-6 and TRBJ2-7, with D possibly being TRBD1 or TRBD2 (5 bases each). The clonotype was recovered from an adult with an advanced solid tumor such as melanoma, head and neck, liver or kidney cancer. CDR3 bases: TGTGCCAGCAGCGGGGACGGGGAGCAGTACTTC. The encoded protein is CASSGDGEQYF.